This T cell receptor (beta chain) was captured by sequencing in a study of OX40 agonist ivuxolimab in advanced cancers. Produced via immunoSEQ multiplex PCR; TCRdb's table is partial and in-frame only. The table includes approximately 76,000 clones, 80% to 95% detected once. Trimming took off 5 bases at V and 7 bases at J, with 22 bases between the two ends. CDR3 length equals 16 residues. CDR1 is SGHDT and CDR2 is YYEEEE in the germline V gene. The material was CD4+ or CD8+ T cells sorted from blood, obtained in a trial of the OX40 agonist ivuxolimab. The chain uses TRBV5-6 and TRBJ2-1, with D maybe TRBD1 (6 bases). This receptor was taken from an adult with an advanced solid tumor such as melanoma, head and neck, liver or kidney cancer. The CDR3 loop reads CASRKNRAGVLNEQFF. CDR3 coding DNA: TGTGCCAGCAGAAAAAACAGGGCCGGGGTTTTGAATGAGCAGTTCTTC.